What follows are 18 T cell receptor beta chains derived from one specimen sequenced in a study of CD8+ T cells in alopecia areata. This sample's treatment: oral pan-JAK inhibitor, 5-10 mg twice daily. After isolation, RNA underwent reverse transcription to generate cDNA as the sequencing template. The table came from immunoSEQ multiplex PCR; TCRdb's copy has only in-frame clones and leaves some out. The sample shows about 300,000 clones, 58% of them seen only once. The material was CD4+ T cells sorted from blood, obtained at week 24, from a patient treated with tofacitinib. These receptors all come from a human donor with alopecia areata.

The chain joins TRBV30 to TRBJ1-1, with D possibly being TRBD1 (6 bases). CDR3 length: 11 residues. V was shortened by 6 bases and J by 9 bases, with 14 bases between the two germline ends. CDR1 is GTSNPN, CDR2 SVGIG, per germline (reference sequence). The CDR3 DNA sequence: TGTGCCTGTCACAAGGGGGGTAAAGCTTTCTTT. It yields the protein CACHKGGKAFF. Looking up the rest from reference TRBV30 and TRBJ1-1 gives the full variable domain: SQTIHQWPATLVQPVGSPLSLECTVEGTSNPNLYWYRQAAGRGLQLLFYSVGIGQISSEVPQNLSASRPQDRQFILSSKKLLLSDSGFYLCACHKGGKAFFGQGTRLTVV.

V usage is TRBV6-6 and J usage is TRBJ1-1; D unclear. Germline V gene sequence: CDR1 MNHNY, CDR2 SVGAGI (reference sequence). V shed 1 base and J shed 1 base, with 7 bases lying between them. This CDR3 has 14 amino acids. The CDR3, as DNA: TGTGCCAGCAGTTACTACGACAAGAACACTGAAGCTTTCTTT. Translation gives CASSYYDKNTEAFF.

The chain uses TRBV5-8 and TRBJ1-6; D remains unclear. V gave up 0 bases and J gave up 15 bases, with 13 bases separating them. This CDR3 is 13 amino acids long. Germline V lookup: CDR1 SGHTS, CDR2 YDEGEE. CDR3 protein: CASSLGLGSYLHF. The CDR3 nucleotides are TGTGCCAGCAGCTTGGGCTTGGGGAGTTACCTCCACTTT.

This chain connects TRBV28 to TRBJ2-6; weak D call: TRBD1 (5 bases). Germline CDR1 and CDR2: MDHEN and SYDVKM. The germline V and J ends were trimmed by 4 bases and 0 bases, with 7 bases remaining between them. The CDR3 sequence is 15 residues long. CDR3 sequence: CASSWGFSGANVLTF. In DNA, the CDR3 is TGTGCCAGCAGTTGGGGCTTCTCTGGGGCCAACGTCCTGACTTTC.

The rearrangement links TRBV9 to TRBJ2-1; 7 positions agree with TRBD2. Germline assignment: CDR1 SGDLS and CDR2 YYNGEE. The trim removed 0 bases at V and 3 bases at J, leaving 9 bases unmatched. The CDR3 contains 17 residues. The CDR3 coding sequence is TGTGCCAGCAGCGTAGATGTGGGGAGGGGCTACTACAATGAGCAGTTCTTC. Translation gives CASSVDVGRGYYNEQFF. Filled out from reference TRBV9 and TRBJ2-1, the complete variable domain reads DSGVTQTPKHLITATGQRVTLRCSPRSGDLSVYWYQQSLDQGLQFLIQYYNGEERAKGNILERFSAQQFPDLHSELNLSSLELGDSALYFCASSVDVGRGYYNEQFFGPGTRLTVL.

The count of this clone is one. V is TRBV9 and J is TRBJ2-1; D ambiguous. The CDR3 is made up of 12 amino acids. Germline-derived CDR1 and CDR2 are SGDLS and YYNGEE. V lost 3 bases to trimming and J lost 8 bases, with 9 bases between them. This CDR3 is CASSAFSYEQFF. CDR3 in DNA: TGTGCCAGCAGCGCCTTTTCGTATGAGCAGTTCTTC.

The table lists this clone with a few counts. The rearrangement links TRBV5-1 to TRBJ2-1; D unclear. The V gene lost 2 bases and the J gene lost 9 bases, with 12 bases spanning the gap. This CDR3 contains 13 residues. Germline assignment: CDR1 SGHRS and CDR2 YFSETQ. CDR3 bases: TGCGCCAGCAGCTTCTCAGTTCAGGCTGAGCAGTTCTTC. Protein product: CASSFSVQAEQFF.

This clone was found a few times. The chain couples TRBV5-4 to TRBJ2-2; 9 positions agree with TRBD2. Trimming removed 3 bases from V and 6 bases from J; junction bases left unmatched: 9. The CDR3 is 16 residues long. The germline V gene encodes CDR1 SGHNT and CDR2 YYREEE (reference sequence). The CDR3 protein is CASSSARAGGPGELFF. CDR3 nucleotides: TGTGCCAGCAGCTCCGCGCGGGCGGGGGGGCCCGGGGAGCTGTTTTTT.

This chain joins TRBV27 and TRBJ1-2, with 7 nucleotides matching TRBD1. J lost 3 bases, V lost 2 bases, and 9 bases had no gene match. The germline gives CDR1 MNHEY, CDR2 SMNVEV (reference sequence). The CDR3 runs to 16 residues. The CDR3 region is CASSLIGTAIHYGYTF. CDR3 coding DNA: TGTGCCAGCAGTTTAATAGGGACAGCTATCCACTATGGCTACACCTTC.

The CDR3 sequence: CAWSTGAGELFF. The CDR3, as DNA: TGTGCCTGGAGTACGGGGGCCGGGGAGCTGTTTTTT. The chain links TRBV30 to TRBJ2-2; maybe TRBD2 (6 bases). CDR1 is GTSNPN and CDR2 is SVGIG in the germline V gene (reference sequence). The CDR3 consists of 12 residues. The V end lost 2 bases, the J end lost 6 bases, and 7 bases lay between the germline ends.

CDR3 protein: CAWTPWANVLTF. The DNA for the CDR3 is TGTGCCTGGACCCCCTGGGCCAACGTCCTGACTTTC. The rearrangement links TRBV30 to TRBJ2-6; no clear D. V lost 4 bases to trimming and J lost 5 bases, with 6 bases between them. The V gene's germline CDR1 is GTSNPN and CDR2 SVGIG (reference sequence). The CDR3 length is 12 residues.

Written as DNA, the CDR3 is TGTGCCACCAGCAGAGATGGGGCCTCTGGGGCCAACGTCCTGACTTTC. The encoded protein is CATSRDGASGANVLTF. The rearrangement links TRBV15 to TRBJ2-6, with a weak D call TRBD1 (5 bases). The V and J ends lost 0 bases and 0 bases respectively, with 6 bases between them. The CDR3 consists of 16 residues. Germline V gene sequence: CDR1 LNHNV, CDR2 YYDKDF (reference sequence). Full variable domain (missing parts from reference TRBV15 and TRBJ2-6): DAMVIQNPRYQVTQFGKPVTLSCSQTLNHNVMYWYQQKSSQAPKLLFHYYDKDFNNEADTPDNFQSRRPNTSFCFLDIRSPGLGDTAMYLCATSRDGASGANVLTFGAGSRLTVL.

The CDR3 DNA is TGTGCCAGCTCACCTTACCAGGGGAGCGGGAATCAGCCCCAGCATTTT. It specifies CASSPYQGSGNQPQHF. The gene calls are TRBV18 and TRBJ1-5; maybe TRBD1 (6 bases). Per the germline V gene, CDR1 is KGHSH and CDR2 is LQKENI. Deletions cut 3 bases from V and 4 bases from J, with 16 bases between. The CDR3 sequence is 16 residues long.

This clone was picked up many times. The chain carries TRBV28 and TRBJ1-6; D unclear. The CDR3 length is 12 residues. The germline V and J ends were trimmed by 4 bases and 6 bases, with 4 bases remaining between them. Germline assignment: CDR1 MDHEN and CDR2 SYDVKM. The chain's CDR3 is CASSSRNSPLHF. The CDR3 nucleotides are TGTGCCAGCAGTTCACGTAATTCACCCCTCCACTTT.

The chain couples TRBV7-2 to TRBJ2-1; 8 nucleotides match TRBD1. The J segment lost 6 bases and the V segment lost 2 bases, leaving 9 bases of the junction unmatched. Germline lookup yields CDR1 SGHTA and CDR2 FQGNSA. CDR3 size: 16 residues. The CDR3 loop reads CASSLWFRGHSNEQFF. The CDR3 nucleotides are TGTGCCAGCAGCTTATGGTTCAGGGGGCATAGCAATGAGCAGTTCTTC.

The chain uses TRBV29-1 and TRBJ1-3; no definite D call. The V and J ends lost 4 bases and 1 base respectively, with 11 bases between them. The CDR3 spans 14 residues. CDR1 and CDR2 from the germline V gene are SQVTM and ANQGSEA. The chain's CDR3 is CSVAGLSSGNTIYF. Written as DNA, the CDR3 is TGCAGCGTTGCTGGATTGTCTTCTGGAAACACCATATATTTT. The variable domain in full, with the rest retrieved from reference TRBV29-1 and TRBJ1-3, is SAVISQKPSRDICQRGTSLTIQCQVDSQVTMMFWYRQQPGQSLTLIATANQGSEATYESGFVIDKFPISRPNLTFSTLTVSNMSPEDSSIYLCSVAGLSSGNTIYFGEGSWLTVV.

The chain joins TRBV6-1 to TRBJ2-3; weak D call: TRBD1 (5 bases). The CDR3 loop spans 15 amino acids. V was cut by 2 bases and J by 1 base, with 10 bases left in between. The V gene's germline CDR1 is MNHNS and CDR2 SASEGT. In DNA form, the CDR3 reads TGTGCCAGCAGTGAAACCGGACACCGCACAGATACGCAGTATTTT. It encodes CASSETGHRTDTQYF.

This clone was recorded a few times. V usage is TRBV6-1 and J usage is TRBJ1-1, with D tentatively TRBD1 (5 bases). V lost 1 base and J lost 8, with 11 bases in between. CDR3 length: 13 residues. Germline lookup yields CDR1 MNHNS and CDR2 SASEGT. The CDR3 DNA sequence: TGTGCCAGCAGTGAAGTCCGACAGCTGGAAGCTTTCTTT. Amino acid sequence: CASSEVRQLEAFF.